This passage covers 20 T cell receptor beta chains from one sample sequenced in a study of T cells in localized non-small cell lung cancer. Sequenced by immunoSEQ multiplex PCR; TCRdb stores in-frame clones only, minus some. The sample includes fewer than 2,000 clones, under 25% of them seen just once. Material: normal lung tissue next to the tumor, obtained before any cancer treatment. These receptors were collected from a man aged 35 to 69 with stage I lung adenocarcinoma.

This clone was found a few times. The rearrangement uses TRBV6-7 and TRBJ2-7, with 12 bases fitting TRBD2. Being an ORF, TRBV6-7 has a function that is uncertain. The CDR3 has 15 residues. V was clipped by 3 bases and J by 6 bases; unmatched bases: 6. The CDR3 region is CASSYATSGRSEQYF. In DNA form, the CDR3 reads TGTGCCAGCAGTTATGCTACTAGCGGGAGGAGCGAGCAGTACTTC.

As regards this clone: One end of the junction is discordant with germline, which a read error may explain. The chain recombines TRBV6-8 with TRBJ2-1, with a possible D match to TRBD1 (5 bases). The CDR3 runs to 13 residues. The V gene's germline CDR1 is MNHGY and CDR2 SAAAGT. The CDR3 loop is CASSDSDNNEQFF. CDR3 bases: TGTGCCAGCAGTGACTCGGACAACAATGAGCAGTTCTTC.

The chain joins TRBV6-8 to TRBJ1-5; 10 nucleotides align to TRBD1. The germline V gene has CDR1 MNHGY and CDR2 SAAAGT. CDR3 size: 17 residues. V gave up 0 bases and J gave up 0 bases; unmatched junction bases: 2. In DNA form, the CDR3 reads TGTGCCAGCAGTTACTCCCGGGACAGGGGTAGCAATCAGCCCCAGCATTTT. Residues: CASSYSRDRGSNQPQHF.

This clone was recorded a few times. CDR3 bases: TGCAGCGTTGGGAATGTGTGGGCAGGGGCGGCTGGGGCCAACGTCCTGACTTTC. Residues: CSVGNVWAGAAGANVLTF. J is TRBJ2-6 and V is TRBV29-1; D may be TRBD1 (6 bases). Trimming shortened V by 4 bases and J by 2 bases, and 21 bases separated the two germline ends. This CDR3 contains 18 residues. CDR1 and CDR2 from the germline V gene are SQVTM and ANQGSEA.

This clone was picked up a small number of times. In DNA form, the CDR3 reads TGCGCCAGCAGCCAAGATCCGGAGCGCTCCTACAATGAGCAGTTCTTC. This encodes CASSQDPERSYNEQFF. The gene calls are TRBV5-1 and TRBJ2-1; D unclear. The length of the CDR3 is 16 residues. V was clipped by 4 bases and J by 0 bases, with 14 bases between them. The germline V gene has CDR1 SGHRS and CDR2 YFSETQ.

V is TRBV30 and J is TRBJ1-1, with 9 bases matching TRBD1. Germline values: CDR1 GTSNPN, CDR2 SVGIG (reference sequence). Trimming cost V 3 bases and J 10 bases; bases outside gene matches: 6. CDR3 length equals 12 residues. The DNA for the CDR3 is TGTGCCTGGAGCGTTGGGACAGGGAGAGCTTTCTTT. Translated, it gives CAWSVGTGRAFF.

Relative to its sample, this clone is medium-sized (0.01 to 0.1%). The rearrangement uses TRBV11-3 and TRBJ2-1; TRBD2 matches at 8 bases. Trimming removed 4 bases from V and 9 bases from J; junction bases left unmatched: 14. This CDR3 region has 16 residues. The germline V gene has CDR1 SGHNT and CDR2 YENEEA. DNA for the CDR3: TGTGCCAGCAGCTCAAAGTGGGGACTAGTCCTTGGTGAGCAGTTCTTC. This codes for CASSSKWGLVLGEQFF.

This chain connects TRBV6-8 to TRBJ2-5, with TRBD1 matching 8 bases. The CDR3 is made up of 15 amino acids. Germline CDR1 reads MNHGY; CDR2 reads SAAAGT. V trimming: 5 bases; J trimming: 5 bases; junction bases outside the gene matches: 10. CDR3 coding DNA: TGTGCCAGCAGTGACGTCCAGGGGGCGCGGGAGACCCAGTACTTC. Translated, it gives CASSDVQGARETQYF.

Written as DNA, the CDR3 is TGCGCCAGCAGCTTCATGGGCACTAACTCTGGAAACACCATATATTTT. Its protein is CASSFMGTNSGNTIYF. The chain is built from TRBV5-1 and TRBJ1-3; D uncertain. The CDR3 spans 16 residues. Germline assignment: CDR1 SGHRS and CDR2 YFSETQ. With 2 bases removed from V and 0 bases from J, the gap between germline ends came to 12 bases.

This chain uses TRBV6-8 with TRBJ2-1; 12 nucleotides match TRBD1. The V and J ends lost 6 bases and 9 bases, in that order; junction bases with no gene match: 12. Germline V lookup: CDR1 MNHGY, CDR2 SAAAGT. This CDR3 contains 16 residues. As DNA, the CDR3 is TGTGCCAGCAGACCCGGGACAGGGGGCGTAGCAGGTGAGCAGTTCTTC. This gives the protein CASRPGTGGVAGEQFF.

This clone was observed a handful of times. V gene TRBV11-3 combines with J gene TRBJ2-1; the match to TRBD2 covers 15 bases. V trimming: 4 bases; J trimming: 10 bases; junction bases outside the gene matches: 5. Per germline, CDR1 SGHNT and CDR2 YENEEA. The CDR3 contains 15 residues. The CDR3 DNA is TGTGCCAGCAGCTCCGGGACTAGCGGGGGGCAGGAGCAGTTCTTC. Translation gives CASSSGTSGGQEQFF. The whole variable domain, remainder taken from reference TRBV11-3 and TRBJ2-1, is EAGVVQSPRYKIIEKKQPVAFWCNPISGHNTLYWYLQNLGQGPELLIRYENEEAVDDSQLPKDRFSAERLKGVDSTLKIQPAELGDSAVYLCASSSGTSGGQEQFFGPGTRLTVL.

This clone is deemed medium-sized. This chain joins TRBV11-3 and TRBJ1-3; D is unresolved. The CDR3 contains 14 residues. The germline gives CDR1 SGHNT, CDR2 YENEEA. V shed 5 bases and J shed 3 bases, with 11 bases lying between them. The CDR3, as DNA: TGTGCCAGCAGCCCCCGGACGATTGGAAACACCATATATTTT. Its protein product is CASSPRTIGNTIYF.

This rearrangement joins TRBV6-7 to TRBJ2-7, with 7 bases that match TRBD1. TRBV6-7 is flagged as an ORF with uncertain function. V lost 5 bases, J lost 3 bases, and 10 bases stayed unmatched. The CDR3 extends over 15 amino acids. The CDR3 DNA is TGTGCCAGCAGTGAAGCCGGGACAGAAGGCTACGAGCAGTACTTC. This gives the protein CASSEAGTEGYEQYF.

This clone was found once. The chain is built from TRBV30 and TRBJ1-6; perhaps TRBD1 as D (5 bases). V lost 2 bases and J 6 bases, leaving 26 bases between the germline ends. The CDR3 totals 19 residues. Germline V gene data show CDR1 as GTSNPN and CDR2 as SVGIG (reference sequence). CDR3 sequence reads: CAWSRARAFGPLSNSPLHF. CDR3 bases: TGTGCCTGGAGTCGAGCCAGGGCCTTTGGACCCCTATCTAATTCACCCCTCCACTTT.

CDR3 nucleotides: TGTGCCAGCAGTGCCCGACTAGCGGGCCGCTACGAGCAGTACTTC. Translation: CASSARLAGRYEQYF. The rearrangement links TRBV6-8 to TRBJ2-7, with 10 bases identical to TRBD2. CDR3 length: 15 amino acids. Germline V lookup: CDR1 MNHGY, CDR2 SAAAGT. V lost 5 bases and J lost 3; bases outside the gene matches: 7.

The chain is built from TRBV30 and TRBJ1-5; perhaps TRBD1 as D (6 bases). The CDR3 runs 14 residues. Deletions cut 4 bases from V and 5 bases from J, with 15 bases between. The V gene's germline CDR1 is GTSNPN and CDR2 SVGIG (reference sequence). DNA for the CDR3: TGTGCCTGGACCCGAGGACAGAGGGATCAGCCCCAGCATTTT. Residues: CAWTRGQRDQPQHF.

The chain uses TRBV18 and TRBJ1-1; 9 bases map to TRBD1. CDR1 KGHSH and CDR2 LQKENI come from the germline V gene. The CDR3 has 14 residues. With 6 bases clipped from V and 1 base from J, the junction kept 3 bases outside the gene matches. The CDR3 is CASSLGQGNTEAFF. The CDR3 DNA reads TGTGCCAGCTCGTTGGGACAGGGGAACACTGAAGCTTTCTTT.

This clone is classed as medium-sized. The chain uses TRBV11-3 and TRBJ2-1; TRBD1 matches 8 bases. J was trimmed by 1 base and V by 5 bases; bases with no gene match: 10. The CDR3 runs to 17 residues. Germline V gives CDR1 SGHNT, CDR2 YENEEA. CDR3 protein: CASSKQIGTGSYNEQFF. For the CDR3, the DNA is TGTGCCAGCAGCAAACAGATCGGGACAGGATCCTACAATGAGCAGTTCTTC.

This clone is labeled medium-sized. The chain links TRBV11-3 to TRBJ2-7; 11 nucleotides line up with TRBD2. After removal of 5 bases from V and 4 bases from J, the junction contained 16 bases not matched to a gene. The CDR3 sequence is 18 residues long. Germline CDR1 is SGHNT and CDR2 is YENEEA. CDR3 nucleotides: TGTGCCAGCAGCCCGACGACTATTAGCGGGGGGGCAGGGTACGAGCAGTACTTC. It encodes CASSPTTISGGAGYEQYF. Combining the CDR3 with reference TRBV11-3 and TRBJ2-7 gives the whole variable domain EAGVVQSPRYKIIEKKQPVAFWCNPISGHNTLYWYLQNLGQGPELLIRYENEEAVDDSQLPKDRFSAERLKGVDSTLKIQPAELGDSAVYLCASSPTTISGGAGYEQYFGPGTRLTVT.

J is TRBJ1-6 and V is TRBV19; a possible D gene is TRBD1 (5 bases). The V and J ends lost 5 bases and 5 bases respectively, with 16 bases between them. CDR1 and CDR2 (germline): LNHDA, SQIVND (reference sequence). The CDR3 totals 16 residues. The CDR3 DNA sequence: TGTGCCAGTAGTGCGGGACCTCTTAAGAATAATTCACCCCTCCACTTT. Its protein is CASSAGPLKNNSPLHF.